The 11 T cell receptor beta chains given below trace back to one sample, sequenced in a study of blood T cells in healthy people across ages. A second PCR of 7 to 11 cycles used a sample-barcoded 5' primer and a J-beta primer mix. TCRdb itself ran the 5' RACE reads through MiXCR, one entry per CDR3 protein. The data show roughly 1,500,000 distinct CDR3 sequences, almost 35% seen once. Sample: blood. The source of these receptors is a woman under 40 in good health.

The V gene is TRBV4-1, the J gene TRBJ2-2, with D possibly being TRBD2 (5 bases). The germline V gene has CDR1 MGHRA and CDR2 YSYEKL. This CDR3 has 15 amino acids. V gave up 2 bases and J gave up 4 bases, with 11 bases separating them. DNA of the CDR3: TGCGCCAGCAGCCAAATAGCGAGGTCCACCGGGGAGCTGTTTTTT. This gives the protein CASSQIARSTGELFF.

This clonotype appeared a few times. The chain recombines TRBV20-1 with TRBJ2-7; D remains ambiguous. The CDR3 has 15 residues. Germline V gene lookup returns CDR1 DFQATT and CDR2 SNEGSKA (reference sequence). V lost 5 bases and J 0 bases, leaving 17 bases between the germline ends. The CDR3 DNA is TGCAGTGCTCTATATCTCTCACGGCTCTCCTACGAGCAGTACTTC. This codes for CSALYLSRLSYEQYF.

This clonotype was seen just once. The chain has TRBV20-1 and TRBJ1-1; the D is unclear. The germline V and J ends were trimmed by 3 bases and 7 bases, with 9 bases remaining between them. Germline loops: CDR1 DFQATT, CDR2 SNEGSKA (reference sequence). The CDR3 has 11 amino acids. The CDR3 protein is CSASPRREAFF. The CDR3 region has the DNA TGCAGTGCTAGTCCCCGGCGTGAAGCTTTCTTT.

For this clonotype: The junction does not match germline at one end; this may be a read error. The CDR3 sequence: CNARRGNGNQPQHF. The DNA for the CDR3 is TGCAATGCTAGACGGGGGAACGGCAATCAGCCCCAGCATTTT. V gene TRBV20-1 combines with J gene TRBJ1-5; TRBD1 might be the D (5 bases). There are 14 residues in the CDR3. Per the germline V gene, CDR1 is DFQATT and CDR2 is SNEGSKA (reference sequence).

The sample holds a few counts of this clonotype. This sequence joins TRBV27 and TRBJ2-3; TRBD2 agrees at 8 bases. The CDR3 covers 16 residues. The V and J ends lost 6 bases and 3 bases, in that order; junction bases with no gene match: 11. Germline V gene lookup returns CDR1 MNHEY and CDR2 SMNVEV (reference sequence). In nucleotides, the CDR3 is TGTGCCAGCAGGCCTTATACTAGCGGTTTAACAGATACGCAGTATTTT. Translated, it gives CASRPYTSGLTDTQYF.

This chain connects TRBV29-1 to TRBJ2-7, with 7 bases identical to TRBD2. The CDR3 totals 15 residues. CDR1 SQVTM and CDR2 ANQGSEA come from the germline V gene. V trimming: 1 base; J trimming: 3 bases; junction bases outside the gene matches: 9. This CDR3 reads CSVEAGGKRGYEQYF. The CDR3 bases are TGCAGCGTTGAAGCTGGAGGGAAGCGGGGCTACGAGCAGTACTTC.

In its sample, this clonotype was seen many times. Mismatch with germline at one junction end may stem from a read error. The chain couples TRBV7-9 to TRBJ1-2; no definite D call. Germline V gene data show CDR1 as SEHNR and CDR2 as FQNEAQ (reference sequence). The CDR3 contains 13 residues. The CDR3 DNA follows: TGCGCCAGCAGCTCAGGACGTGGCTATGGCTACACCTTC. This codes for CASSSGRGYGYTF.

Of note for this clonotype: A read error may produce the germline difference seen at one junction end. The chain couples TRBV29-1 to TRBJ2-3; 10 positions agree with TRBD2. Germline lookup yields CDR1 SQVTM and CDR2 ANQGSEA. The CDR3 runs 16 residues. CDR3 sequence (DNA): TGCAGCGCTGAAGATCAGCTAGCGGGAGTTCTCGATACACAGTATTTT. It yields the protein CSAEDQLAGVLDTQYF.

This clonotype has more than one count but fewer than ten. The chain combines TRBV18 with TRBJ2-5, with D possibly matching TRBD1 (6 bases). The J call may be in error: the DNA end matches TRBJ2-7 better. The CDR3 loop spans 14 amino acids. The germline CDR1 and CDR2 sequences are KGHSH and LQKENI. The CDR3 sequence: CASSPTTGRGEQYF. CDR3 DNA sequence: TGTGCCAGCTCACCGACGACAGGCCGGGGCGAGCAGTACTTC.

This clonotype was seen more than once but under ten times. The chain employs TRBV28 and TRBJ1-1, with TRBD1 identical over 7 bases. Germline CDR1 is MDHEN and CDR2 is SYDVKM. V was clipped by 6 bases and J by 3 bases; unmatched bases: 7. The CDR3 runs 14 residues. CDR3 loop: CASRHRQGDTEAFF. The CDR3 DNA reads TGTGCCAGCAGGCATCGACAGGGAGACACTGAAGCTTTCTTT.

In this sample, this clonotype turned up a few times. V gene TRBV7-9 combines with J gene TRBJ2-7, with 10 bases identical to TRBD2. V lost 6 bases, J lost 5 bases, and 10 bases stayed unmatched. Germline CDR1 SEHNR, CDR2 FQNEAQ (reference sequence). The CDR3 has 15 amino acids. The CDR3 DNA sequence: TGTGCCAGCAGTATTAGGCTAGCGGGAGTTAACGAGCAGTACTTC. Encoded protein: CASSIRLAGVNEQYF.